Presented here are 19 T cell receptor beta chains from one specimen sequenced in a study of neurological immune-mediated disorders. A single record per CDR3 protein comes from TCRdb applying MiXCR to the 5' RACE reads. The sample includes tens of thousands of distinct CDR3 sequences, approximately 4.4% of them seen just once. Sequenced sample: PBMCs. The receptors here all came from a middle-aged man with multiple sclerosis.

This clonotype was counted ten times or more. The chain couples TRBV5-1 to TRBJ2-2; D is uncertain. The CDR3 covers 13 residues. Deletions cut 4 bases from V and 6 bases from J, with 10 bases between. Germline lookup yields CDR1 SGHRS and CDR2 YFSETQ. CDR3 DNA sequence: TGCGCCAGCAGCCTAGGACGGGCCGGGGAGCTGTTTTTT. Translated, it gives CASSLGRAGELFF.

The chain joins TRBV4-2 to TRBJ1-3, with D hard to call. CDR1 and CDR2 from the germline V gene are LGHNA and YNFKEQ. V was pared by 0 bases and J by 1 base, with 4 bases between. CDR3 length: 14 residues. The CDR3 DNA is TGTGCCAGCAGCCAAGATCTGTCTGGAAACACCATATATTTT. It yields the protein CASSQDLSGNTIYF.

This clonotype has a count of ten or more. The J gene is TRBJ2-7, the V gene TRBV9, with 8 bases aligning to TRBD2. CDR3 size: 15 residues. The germline V gene encodes CDR1 SGDLS and CDR2 YYNGEE. With V trimmed by 0 bases and J by 4 bases, 6 bases remained unmatched. CDR3: CASSVGSGSGYEQYF. As DNA, the CDR3 is TGTGCCAGCAGCGTAGGGAGCGGGAGCGGATACGAGCAGTACTTC.

This clonotype was seen repeatedly, ten times or more. The chain couples TRBV28 to TRBJ2-6; TRBD2 might be the D (6 bases). CDR1 and CDR2 from the germline V gene are MDHEN and SYDVKM. The V gene lost 5 bases and the J gene lost 3 bases, with 11 bases spanning the gap. CDR3 length: 15 amino acids. The CDR3 sequence: CASSAIGGGANVLTF. The DNA for the CDR3 is TGTGCCAGCAGTGCCATCGGGGGTGGGGCCAACGTCCTGACTTTC.

This clonotype was detected ten times or more. The chain uses TRBV3-1 and TRBJ2-3; 15 bases line up with TRBD2. The V and J ends lost 6 bases and 6 bases, in that order; junction bases with no gene match: 16. CDR3 length: 19 residues. Per the germline V gene, CDR1 is LGHDT and CDR2 is YNNKEL (reference sequence). In nucleotides, the CDR3 is TGTGCCAGCAGAGCCGTTGGGACTAGCGGGGGGACGTCTTTGGATACGCAGTATTTT. Its protein product is CASRAVGTSGGTSLDTQYF.

This clonotype was detected ten times or more. The DNA of the CDR3 is TGTGCCAGCATCTTGGAAGGGAACACTGAAGCTTTCTTT. Translation gives CASILEGNTEAFF. This chain uses TRBV2 with TRBJ1-1; no reliable D call. The V gene lost 7 bases and the J gene lost 1 base, with 10 bases spanning the gap. Germline CDR1 reads SNHLY; CDR2 reads FYNNEI. The CDR3 has 13 amino acids.

The CDR3 DNA is TGCGCCAGCAGCCTGAGTCGACGGGTTTCGGCTGCGAACACTGAAGCTTTCTTT. Amino acids: CASSLSRRVSAANTEAFF. V gene TRBV4-1 combines with J gene TRBJ1-1, with D unclear. V was trimmed by 4 bases and J by 1 base, leaving 22 bases between them. This CDR3 has 18 residues. Germline CDR1 MGHRA, CDR2 YSYEKL.

The sample holds many counts of this clonotype. This chain uses TRBV6-2 or TRBV6-3 with TRBJ2-3, with D maybe TRBD2 (5 bases). Per the germline V gene, CDR1 is MNHEY and CDR2 is SVGEGT. This CDR3 has 15 amino acids. V dropped 6 bases and J dropped 3 bases, with 16 bases sitting between them. The CDR3: CASSPRGLGTDTQYF. In DNA form, the CDR3 reads TGTGCCAGCAGCCCCCGCGGACTGGGAACAGATACGCAGTATTTT.

This clonotype was counted at least ten times. The rearrangement links TRBV7-2 to TRBJ2-7; TRBD1 matches at 12 bases. Germline V gene sequence: CDR1 SGHTA, CDR2 FQGNSA. V was clipped by 5 bases and J by 4 bases; unmatched bases: 9. The CDR3 spans 16 residues. Here the CDR3 reads CASSLYGTGGEYEQYF. Here the CDR3 DNA reads TGTGCCAGCAGCCTATACGGGACAGGGGGCGAGTACGAGCAGTACTTC.

The rearrangement links TRBV11-3 to TRBJ2-3; possibly TRBD2 for D (5 bases). Germline CDR1 and CDR2: SGHNT and YENEEA. The CDR3 spans 13 residues. V lost 4 bases, J lost 5 bases, and 10 bases lay in between. The CDR3, as DNA: TGTGCCAGCAGCTCGAGAGGGAGAGATACGCAGTATTTT. This translates into CASSSRGRDTQYF.

Ten or more counts support this clonotype. This chain joins TRBV20-1 and TRBJ2-3; D perhaps matches TRBD2 (6 bases). The ends were cut back, 0 bases at V and 0 bases at J, with 13 bases in the middle. This CDR3 region has 16 residues. Germline V gene lookup returns CDR1 DFQATT and CDR2 SNEGSKA (reference sequence). CDR3 region: CSARDYSGLSTDTQYF. The DNA of the CDR3 is TGCAGTGCTAGAGATTATAGCGGACTAAGCACAGATACGCAGTATTTT.

This clonotype has a count of ten or more. The chain employs TRBV5-5 and TRBJ2-4; 7 positions match TRBD1. The CDR3 length is 12 residues. Trimming cost V 2 bases and J 14 bases; bases outside gene matches: 7. The germline V gene has CDR1 SGHKS and CDR2 YYEKEE (reference sequence). The CDR3 reads CASSLSRDRKYF. The CDR3 DNA reads as TGTGCCAGCAGCTTATCTAGGGACAGAAAGTACTTC.

Many counts were recorded for this clonotype. This rearrangement joins TRBV5-5 to TRBJ2-1; 9 bases are a match to TRBD1. The CDR3 length is 14 residues. The V and J ends lost 5 bases and 3 bases, in that order; junction bases with no gene match: 3. The germline V gene has CDR1 SGHKS and CDR2 YYEKEE (reference sequence). Written as DNA, the CDR3 is TGTGCCAGCAGGTCGGGACAGGGCTACAATGAGCAGTTCTTC. Amino acid sequence: CASRSGQGYNEQFF.

This clonotype showed up many times. The chain joins TRBV7-9 to TRBJ1-2; no clear D gene. Germline loops: CDR1 SEHNR, CDR2 FQNEAQ (reference sequence). The CDR3 spans 14 residues. V gave up 1 base and J gave up 0 bases, with 6 bases separating them. In DNA, the CDR3 is TGTGCCAGCAGCTTAGGTAGCTCTAACTATGGCTACACCTTC. Translated: CASSLGSSNYGYTF.

This clonotype occurred many times. The chain uses TRBV6-2 or TRBV6-3 and TRBJ2-7; TRBD2 matches at 10 bases. Germline assignment: CDR1 MNHEY and CDR2 SVGEGT. The CDR3 covers 13 residues. J gave up 3 bases and V 4 bases, and 0 bases lay outside the gene matches. The CDR3 reads CASSWTSGYEQYF. For the CDR3, the DNA is TGTGCCAGCAGTTGGACTAGCGGCTACGAGCAGTACTTC.

The chain has TRBV20-1 and TRBJ2-3, with D tentatively TRBD1 (5 bases). There are 12 residues in the CDR3. Trimming pared 6 bases from V and 2 bases from J, leaving 9 bases between. The V gene's germline CDR1 is DFQATT and CDR2 SNEGSKA (reference sequence). This CDR3 is CSAKGLTDTQYF. CDR3 DNA sequence: TGCAGTGCAAAGGGGCTCACAGATACGCAGTATTTT.

This clonotype was counted ten times or more. The chain recombines TRBV20-1 with TRBJ1-1; D is unclear. The germline gives CDR1 DFQATT, CDR2 SNEGSKA (reference sequence). The CDR3 covers 10 residues. V lost 7 bases to trimming and J lost 10 bases, with 13 bases between them. The CDR3 region has the DNA TGCAGTGTTTGGAGGCCGGGAGCTTTCTTT. Translating gives CSVWRPGAFF.

This clonotype was observed at least ten times. The chain recombines TRBV2 with TRBJ1-4; D is unresolved. This CDR3 contains 15 residues. V lost 8 bases and J 1 base, leaving 14 bases between the germline ends. Germline V gene sequence: CDR1 SNHLY, CDR2 FYNNEI. CDR3 protein: CASALLGRTNEKLFF. The CDR3 region has the DNA TGTGCCAGCGCGCTGCTTGGTAGAACTAATGAAAAACTGTTTTTT.

This chain connects TRBV9 to TRBJ2-2; perhaps TRBD2 as D (5 bases). CDR1 and CDR2 (germline): SGDLS, YYNGEE. Trimming took off 2 bases at V and 0 bases at J, with 8 bases between the two ends. The CDR3 has 15 amino acids. This chain's CDR3 is CASSVRGSNTGELFF. The CDR3 coding sequence is TGTGCCAGCAGCGTCCGGGGTTCGAACACCGGGGAGCTGTTTTTT.